This paragraph reports one T cell receptor beta chain. What this receptor recognizes is not known. There are no base qualities to consult, and no much larger clone falls within one base. The library came from the immunoSEQ multiplex PCR assay. A mixture of 60 forward primers for TCR Vbeta segments and 13 reverse primers for TCR Jbeta segments was used in the multiplex PCR. A multiplex PCR assay on genomic DNA amplified the CDR3 region of rearranged TCR beta genes. The Illumina HiSeq System was used to sequence the amplified TCR beta libraries as 87-base-pair reads. The original methods were these. Across the 600 to 700 repertoires, a later analysis counted 75 million to 90 million unique TCR beta chains, some 11 million of which were shared by at least two donors. To remove PCR and sequencing errors, raw reads were error-corrected and collapsed into unique sequences using a nearest-neighbor algorithm that merged closely related sequences. CDR3 sequences were aligned to IMGT reference sequences to assign V, D and J gene segments. For a sequence to be retained, a match of at least six nucleotides to both a V gene segment and a J gene segment was required. Rearrangements were classified as productive when the CDR3 lacked stop codons and remained in frame with V and J, and all other rearrangements were classified as non-productive. CDR3 was defined according to IMGT convention as the region running from the second conserved V-encoded cysteine to the conserved J-encoded phenylalanine. Sequences without an unambiguous match to a single V gene segment were excluded from the earlier analysis of several hundred of the donors. An earlier analysis of approximately 590 of the donors classified V segments as functional when productive rearrangements were above 56.7% and as segregating when the standard deviation between donors was above 5%. A statistical classification framework was built for diagnosing cytomegalovirus status from the catalog of TCR beta chain sequences. In a later analysis, V and J genes were assigned by comparing TCR nucleotide sequences against IMGT/GENE-DB human TR gene sequences. In a later analysis, CDR3 sequences and most-parsimonious VDJ recombination scenarios were assigned using the TCRdist pipeline. A later analysis defined each TCR beta chain by its CDR3 amino acid sequence plus V-gene family, and excluded reads lacking a unique V-gene family. In a later analysis, approximately 640 highly shared, low-generation-probability nucleotide sequences were removed to address suspected cross-contamination and a sequencing artifact. In a later analysis, a clonal expansion index was calculated for each public chain from normalized within-repertoire ranks of inferred template counts. A later analysis computed generation probabilities with a VDJ recombination model fitted to out-of-frame rearrangements, and checked the results against IGoR. A later analysis scored TCR-TCR, TCR-HLA and TCR-CMV co-occurrence with hypergeometric tests, applying a repertoire-size bias correction to TCR pairs. To estimate false discovery rates, a later analysis permuted the HLA or CMV assignments 20 times. In a later analysis, co-occurring TCRs were grouped with DBSCAN, and TCRdist sequence similarity was added when clustering was performed within HLA-allele-positive subsets. Repertoires with fewer than 30,000 or more than 120,000 public chains, plus five repertoires with anomalous nucleotide sharing, were excluded from co-occurrence clustering. TCRdb obtained this table from immuneACCESS and retained in-frame rearrangements with V and J assigned. These tables miss some clones; where compared with another copy, unresolved V genes account for less than half of the shortfall, and the remainder is unexplained. V, J and clone size reflect that table, while D and trimming were determined from the DNA. This sample comprises approximately 75,000 clones, around three quarters of them detected only once. Approximately 1.1% of the sample goes to the ten largest clones.

Including cysteine and phenylalanine, the CDR3 has 15 amino acids. Just CDR3 DNA is preserved here, 45 bases in frame from base 1. The germline V gene sets CDR1 to SGHRS and CDR2 to YFSETQ. The junction shows trimming of 0 bases on V and 6 bases on J, plus 15 bases between the germline ends. This entry belongs to a study of cytomegalovirus exposure and HLA in healthy donors listed by TCRdb under 2017. Concerning the study at large: According to an earlier analysis of 587 of the donors, about 170 million T cells yielded 95 million to 140 million unique TCR beta sequences and around 300 Gb of sequence data. An early release covering 550 to 650 HLA-typed donors comprised about 300 gigabases of sequencing data and some 79 million unique TCR sequences. Among the roughly 410 genotyped donors, around 81% belonged to the genetic ancestry cluster associated with self-reported Caucasian donors. The study was designed to test whether signatures of past pathogen exposure could be identified by cataloging public T cell receptors. Using immunosequencing, the study profiled T cell repertoires from fewer than 700 subjects and related those repertoires to cytomegalovirus serostatus. Along with the approximately 650-subject first cohort, a separate validation cohort of over a hundred different subjects was used. High-throughput TCR immunosequencing, statistical association of individual TCRs with disease status, and machine learning were combined to predict cytomegalovirus infection status. To study patterns of TCR occurrence, a later analysis re-analyzed previously published TCR beta repertoires from several hundred donors and added high-resolution HLA genotyping. Rather than using new phenotypic data, the later analysis identified candidate immune exposures from TCR beta sequences and from how often those sequences occurred across donors. An earlier analysis of several hundred of the donors applied high-throughput TCR beta sequencing to assess whether each TCR beta V gene segment acted as functional or pseudogenic. Alongside the repertoire data, information on donor age, sex, ethnicity and CMV serostatus was compiled. A later genetic analysis used genome-wide SNP genotypes for about 60% of the 666 donors, treating that subset as a discovery cohort. All discovery cohort repertoires had been generated on a single sequencing platform. Class I and class II HLA loci were covered by the typing at four-digit resolution. Typing coverage differed by locus: A, B, C, DRB1 and DQB1 were typed in roughly 620-630 donors, DQA1 in 500 to 550, DPA1 in some 610, and DPB1 in roughly 450. Roughly 5 DR-DQ haplotypes were handled as single units for association and clustering, since linkage in the cohort was strong. On average, 235,054 unique TCR beta nucleotide sequences were sequenced per donor among several hundred genotyped donors of the cohort, with roughly 18% of those sequences being non-productive.

In total, 666 healthy bone marrow donors made up the cohort. Cohort members were all nominally healthy when sampled, although unrecorded immune exposures were likely present. The donor was CMV seronegative and belonged to the group of 380 or so seronegative cohort members. Every donor gave a peripheral blood sample, and the peripheral blood mononuclear cells from that sample were used for TCR beta sequencing. Genomic DNA extraction from the blood cell samples was performed with the Qiagen DNeasy Blood Extraction Kit. Results and caveats for the whole study, not just this receptor: A later genetic analysis associated a missense DCLRE1C variant with V-gene and J-gene trimming of TCR beta chains, and an independent cohort replicated the association. In an earlier analysis of 587 of the donors, most TCR beta V segments appeared in productive rearrangements about 87% or about 30% of the time, broadly matching IMGT annotations. Linkage disequilibrium might explain the correlated functional status among segregating V segments, but an unknown experimental factor could not be ruled out. Compared with the roughly 700-donor mean, donors in an Asian-associated ancestry cluster had fewer N-insertions in productive TCRs, according to a later genetic analysis. It was suggested by the authors that the approach could potentially be generalized to other disease states and immunological phenotypes. In both the original and validation cohorts, the classifier was reported to diagnose cytomegalovirus status with high specificity and sensitivity. Some IMGT-functional V segments, including TRBV6-2 and TRBV6-3, could not be told apart with the 87-base-pair reads, so those segments were excluded. A later analysis found that most CMV-associated TCR beta chains appeared HLA-restricted, with HLA associations seemingly driven largely by CMV exposure. In a later analysis, HLA-associated TCR beta chains were found to be more clonally expanded and to have lower generation probabilities than equally common non-associated chains. CMV serostatus was the only immune exposure information available for the cohort. Roughly uniform sequencing depth across donors was assumed in presence/absence analyses, although this assumption may not hold. In a later analysis, the rate of TCR association differed among HLA loci, with DRB1 alleles having the most associated TCRs and HLA-C alleles having the fewest. A further reported finding was that TCR beta sequences accurately predicted the HLA-A and HLA-B alleles for most subjects in the first cohort. In this cohort, only TCR beta chains were sequenced, and detectable features were limited by the absence of alpha or paired-chain data. In vitro tests confirmed that a few of the cytomegalovirus-associated TCR beta chains recognize cytomegalovirus antigens. A total of 150 to 200 TCR beta chains were listed by the study as associated with cytomegalovirus. Strong co-occurrence of HLA alleles, especially DR and DQ, made assigning TCR associations to individual alleles difficult. A later analysis associated 16,951 TCR beta sequences with specific HLA alleles at a false discovery rate of 0.05. Because HLA typing was unavailable for some donors at each locus, only the typed subset was used in association tests. The sequencing pipeline was judged likely to have produced a cluster of highly shared sequence variants as a technical artifact. In a later analysis, several top co-occurrence clusters were reported to appear linked to parvovirus B19, influenza, CMV and Epstein-Barr virus. Around 16 rarely observed V segments, including chromosome 9 orphons, were excluded from the earlier analysis of 550 to 700 of the donors because counts were too low. Most TCR sequences were seen in very few donors, while some public TCRs were found in many individuals.

Sequencing was carried out using PBMCs. This clonotype was obtained from a male donor in good health and CMV-seronegative. The chain is made from TRBV5-1 and TRBJ1-2; the D gene is possibly TRBD1, with 6 bases matching. The DNA sequence is given as TGCGCCAGCAGCTTGGCGTCAGGGGTTATGGATGGCTACACCTTC. Its protein product is CASSLASGVMDGYTF.